The text below deals with one TCR beta chain. A junction end diverges from the germline sequence, so it may reflect a read error. This sample was taken from a study of blood T cells in healthy people across ages. Combining a sample-barcoded 5' primer with a J-beta primer mix, a second PCR ran for roughly 6 to 11 cycles. TCRdb used MiXCR to reprocess the 5' RACE reads, holding one entry per CDR3 protein. Of around 800,000 distinct CDR3 sequences listed, approximately 53% are singletons. The sequence derives from a man at least 80 years old in good health. Sequencing was done on a sample of blood.

CDR3: CASSPLLTSGRGADTQYF. The CDR3 bases are TGTGCTAGCAGTCCTCTATTGACTAGCGGGAGAGGGGCAGATACGCAGTATTTT. V is TRBV12-3 or TRBV12-4 and J is TRBJ2-3; TRBD2 agrees at 12 bases. The CDR3 sequence is 18 residues long.